This is a list of T cell receptor beta chains from one sample in a study of blood T cell repertoires in COVID-19. Sequencing was performed with immunoSEQ multiplex PCR; in TCRdb, only in-frame clones are kept and a portion is missing. This table holds around 190,000 clones, around 89% found once. The sample consisted of peripheral blood. These receptors were taken from a human donor in a cohort sampled during active COVID-19. Each CDR3 is given without its conserved first and last residue. Each record gives: J gene, V gene, D gene, CDR3 protein. The D gene is left open where the match is weak.

J gene: TRBJ2-7; V gene: TRBV5-5; D gene: TRBD2; CDR3 protein: ASSLALAGTSYEQY
J gene: TRBJ2-2; V gene: TRBV19; D gene: TRBD1; CDR3 protein: ASSTRTGFTGELF
J gene: TRBJ2-6; V gene: TRBV6-2/TRBV6-3; D gene: .; CDR3 protein: ASSYSGSENGANVLT
J gene: TRBJ2-7; V gene: TRBV29-1; D gene: TRBD1; CDR3 protein: SGGSSGGHEQY
J gene: TRBJ2-3; V gene: TRBV16; D gene: TRBD2; CDR3 protein: ASSQRREGADTQY
J gene: TRBJ2-7; V gene: TRBV30; D gene: TRBD1; CDR3 protein: AFVGTGPYEQY
J gene: TRBJ1-5; V gene: TRBV11-2; D gene: TRBD1; CDR3 protein: ASSLDSRAGGGQPQH
J gene: TRBJ1-5; V gene: TRBV24-1; D gene: .; CDR3 protein: ATGSGYGQPQH
J gene: TRBJ2-7; V gene: TRBV30; D gene: .; CDR3 protein: AWSQGAYEQY
J gene: TRBJ2-3; V gene: TRBV10-2; D gene: .; CDR3 protein: ASSESPVSTDTQY
J gene: TRBJ1-2; V gene: TRBV19; D gene: .; CDR3 protein: ASSSSYARTGHGYGYT
J gene: TRBJ2-1; V gene: TRBV6-1; D gene: TRBD2; CDR3 protein: ASSVLAGGVNNEQF
J gene: TRBJ2-1; V gene: TRBV24-1; D gene: TRBD1; CDR3 protein: ATSDYWDRGRLNEQF
J gene: TRBJ2-7; V gene: TRBV3-1/TRBV3-2; D gene: .; CDR3 protein: ASSHLRDSYEQY
J gene: TRBJ2-5; V gene: TRBV5-1; D gene: TRBD1; CDR3 protein: ASRADRGLTETQY
J gene: TRBJ1-2; V gene: TRBV11-2; D gene: .; CDR3 protein: ASSSQGYGYT
J gene: TRBJ1-4; V gene: TRBV9; D gene: .; CDR3 protein: ASSADVMREKLF
J gene: TRBJ2-5; V gene: TRBV6-2/TRBV6-3; D gene: .; CDR3 protein: ASSWGVKETQY
J gene: TRBJ1-2; V gene: TRBV4-1; D gene: .; CDR3 protein: ASSQAGVVGGYT